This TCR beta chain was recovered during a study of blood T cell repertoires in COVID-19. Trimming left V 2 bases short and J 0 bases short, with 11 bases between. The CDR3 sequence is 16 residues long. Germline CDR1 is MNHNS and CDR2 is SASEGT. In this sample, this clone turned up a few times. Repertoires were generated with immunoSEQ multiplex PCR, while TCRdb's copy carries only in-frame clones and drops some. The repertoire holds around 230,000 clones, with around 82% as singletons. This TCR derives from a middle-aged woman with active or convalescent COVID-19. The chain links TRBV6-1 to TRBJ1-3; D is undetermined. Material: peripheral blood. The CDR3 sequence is CASSENRGFSGNTIYF. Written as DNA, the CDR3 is TGTGCCAGCAGTGAAAATAGAGGCTTCTCTGGAAACACCATATATTTT.